Listed below are T cell receptor beta chains from one sample, sequenced in a study of T-cell reconstitution after alpha-beta-depleted transplantation in children. MiXCR was run by TCRdb on the PCR reads, yielding one entry per CDR3 protein. The data show about 500,000 distinct CDR3 sequences, with more than 9.5% seen just once and 14% held by the top ten. Here the sequenced sample was PBMCs, mostly from graft donor cells, taken 180 days after TCRalphabeta/CD19-depleted stem cell transplant. Every receptor here comes from a female patient aged 2 to 10 who had a stem cell transplant for aplastic anemia, so the T cells may come from the graft donor. CDR3s include the opening cysteine and the closing phenylalanine or tryptophan. D genes are given only for firm matches. Size values are once, few and many counts, or a class for expanded clones, and some rows have none.

j_gene: TRBJ1-1
abundance: .
v_gene: TRBV11-3
d_gene: .
CDR3aa: CASSLTAIGVTEAFF
CDR3nt: TGTGCCAGCAGCTTAACAGCAATTGGGGTGACTGAAGCTTTCTTT

j_gene: TRBJ2-1
abundance: .
v_gene: TRBV29-1
d_gene: .
CDR3aa: CSVEGGGKNNEQFF
CDR3nt: TGCAGCGTTGAGGGAGGTGGCAAAAACAATGAGCAGTTCTTC

j_gene: TRBJ1-6
abundance: many
v_gene: TRBV12-3/TRBV12-4
d_gene: .
CDR3aa: CASSSPPEPLHF
CDR3nt: TGTGCCAGCAGTTCCCCCCCAGAGCCCCTCCACTTT

j_gene: TRBJ2-3
abundance: many
v_gene: TRBV29-1
d_gene: .
CDR3aa: CSVVRGHTTDTQYF
CDR3nt: TGCAGCGTTGTACGCGGACACACCACAGATACGCAGTATTTT

j_gene: TRBJ1-2
abundance: .
v_gene: TRBV12-3/TRBV12-4
d_gene: .
CDR3aa: CASSFQDGGSYGYTF
CDR3nt: TGTGCCAGCAGTTTTCAGGACGGAGGATCCTATGGCTACACCTTC

j_gene: TRBJ1-2
abundance: many
v_gene: TRBV5-1
d_gene: .
CDR3aa: CASLGHRPGGYTF
CDR3nt: TGCGCCAGCCTGGGACATCGCCCGGGGGGCTACACCTTC

j_gene: TRBJ1-4
abundance: few
v_gene: TRBV9
d_gene: .
CDR3aa: CASSVGGGSDGEKLFF
CDR3nt: TGTGCCAGCAGCGTAGGAGGAGGGTCGGATGGGGAAAAACTGTTTTTT

j_gene: TRBJ1-5
abundance: .
v_gene: TRBV28
d_gene: .
CDR3aa: CAIGQRNQPQHF
CDR3nt: TGTGCTATAGGACAGCGCAATCAGCCCCAGCATTTT

j_gene: TRBJ2-2
abundance: few
v_gene: TRBV9
d_gene: TRBD1
CDR3aa: CASSVDRGRNTGELFF
CDR3nt: TGTGCCAGCAGCGTTGACAGGGGGCGAAACACCGGGGAGCTGTTTTTT

j_gene: TRBJ1-5
abundance: .
v_gene: TRBV2
d_gene: TRBD1
CDR3aa: CASSTGGPNQPQHF
CDR3nt: TGTGCCAGCAGCACAGGGGGCCCAAATCAGCCCCAGCATTTT

j_gene: TRBJ2-5
abundance: few
v_gene: TRBV10-3
d_gene: .
CDR3aa: CAISEPTSREETQYF
CDR3nt: TGTGCCATCAGTGAGCCGACTAGTAGAGAAGAGACCCAGTACTTC

j_gene: TRBJ2-2
abundance: few
v_gene: TRBV6-5
d_gene: .
CDR3aa: CASSYAGTGELFF
CDR3nt: TGTGCCAGCAGTTATGCGGGCACCGGGGAGCTGTTTTTT

j_gene: TRBJ1-2
abundance: few
v_gene: TRBV6-5
d_gene: .
CDR3aa: CASSRSQGYGYTF
CDR3nt: TGTGCCAGCAGCCGATCCCAAGGGTACGGCTACACCTTC

j_gene: TRBJ2-4
abundance: few
v_gene: TRBV12-3/TRBV12-4
d_gene: TRBD1
CDR3aa: CASSPRRDSKNIQYF
CDR3nt: TGTGCCAGCAGTCCCCGCCGGGACAGCAAAAACATTCAGTACTTC

j_gene: TRBJ1-4
abundance: .
v_gene: TRBV7-2
d_gene: .
CDR3aa: CASSSKGGSEKLFF
CDR3nt: TGTGCCAGCAGCTCGAAGGGGGGTAGCGAAAAACTGTTTTTT

j_gene: TRBJ2-7
abundance: few
v_gene: TRBV4-2
d_gene: .
CDR3aa: CASSRSQGLSEQYF
CDR3nt: TGTGCCAGCAGCCGTTCACAGGGATTAAGCGAGCAGTACTTC

j_gene: TRBJ2-1
abundance: many
v_gene: TRBV27
d_gene: TRBD2
CDR3aa: CASSHDSSGRNYNEQFF
CDR3nt: TGTGCCAGCAGTCACGACTCTAGCGGGAGAAACTACAATGAGCAGTTCTTC

j_gene: TRBJ1-5
abundance: once
v_gene: TRBV6-1
d_gene: .
CDR3aa: CSSNREFGNQPQHF
CDR3nt: TGTTCCAGCAACCGGGAATTTGGCAATCAGCCCCAGCATTTT

j_gene: TRBJ1-2
abundance: few
v_gene: TRBV18
d_gene: .
CDR3aa: CASSPAWGYTF
CDR3nt: TGTGCCAGCTCACCGGCGTGGGGCTACACCTTC

j_gene: TRBJ2-7
abundance: .
v_gene: TRBV5-6
d_gene: .
CDR3aa: CASSLAVGQLLYEQYF
CDR3nt: TGTGCCAGCAGCTTGGCCGTGGGACAACTCCTCTACGAGCAGTACTTC

j_gene: TRBJ2-1
abundance: .
v_gene: TRBV15
d_gene: .
CDR3aa: CATGLSYNEQFF
CDR3nt: TGTGCCACCGGTCTGTCGTACAATGAGCAGTTCTTC

j_gene: TRBJ1-3
abundance: .
v_gene: TRBV2
d_gene: .
CDR3aa: CASRGLGAGNTIYF
CDR3nt: TGTGCCAGCAGAGGATTGGGGGCTGGAAACACCATATATTTT

j_gene: TRBJ2-1
abundance: .
v_gene: TRBV7-2
d_gene: TRBD2
CDR3aa: CASTQWARRLSSGTYNEQFF
CDR3nt: TGTGCCAGCACCCAATGGGCACGGAGGTTGAGTAGCGGGACCTACAATGAGCAGTTCTTC

j_gene: TRBJ1-1
abundance: many
v_gene: TRBV28
d_gene: .
CDR3aa: CASSLLGSNTEAFF
CDR3nt: TGTGCCAGCAGTTTATTGGGCAGCAACACTGAAGCTTTCTTT

j_gene: TRBJ2-7
abundance: few
v_gene: TRBV21-1
d_gene: .
CDR3aa: CASSKPGTGPVYSYEQYF
CDR3nt: TGTGCCAGCAGCAAACCCGGGACAGGGCCAGTTTATTCCTACGAGCAGTACTTC

j_gene: TRBJ1-1
abundance: few
v_gene: TRBV12-3/TRBV12-4
d_gene: TRBD1
CDR3aa: CASSGTGGITEAFF
CDR3nt: TGTGCCAGCAGCGGGACAGGGGGGATCACTGAAGCTTTCTTT

j_gene: TRBJ1-1
abundance: few
v_gene: TRBV28
d_gene: .
CDR3aa: CASSFWGRVLAEAFF
CDR3nt: TGTGCCAGCAGTTTCTGGGGCAGGGTTCTTGCTGAAGCTTTCTTT

j_gene: TRBJ2-1
abundance: .
v_gene: TRBV7-9
d_gene: TRBD2
CDR3aa: CASSLRTSGRGNEQFF
CDR3nt: TGTGCCAGCAGCTTACGGACTAGCGGGAGAGGGAATGAGCAGTTCTTC

j_gene: TRBJ1-4
abundance: .
v_gene: TRBV7-9
d_gene: TRBD1
CDR3aa: CASSTRTGSREKLFF
CDR3nt: TGTGCCAGCAGCACCCGGACAGGGTCGCGAGAAAAACTGTTTTTT

j_gene: TRBJ2-7
abundance: few
v_gene: TRBV7-6
d_gene: TRBD1
CDR3aa: CASSSAGTGGYEQYF
CDR3nt: TGTGCCAGCAGCAGCGCCGGGACAGGGGGCTACGAGCAGTACTTC

j_gene: TRBJ2-3
abundance: few
v_gene: TRBV12-3/TRBV12-4
d_gene: .
CDR3aa: CASSLGQGASGRARADTQYF
CDR3nt: TGTGCCAGCAGTTTGGGACAGGGGGCTAGCGGGAGGGCCAGGGCAGATACGCAGTATTTT

j_gene: TRBJ2-5
abundance: many
v_gene: TRBV14
d_gene: TRBD1
CDR3aa: CASREQGRETQYF
CDR3nt: TGTGCCAGCAGGGAACAGGGGCGAGAGACCCAGTACTTC

j_gene: TRBJ2-7
abundance: .
v_gene: TRBV5-4
d_gene: .
CDR3aa: CASSLRGDREQYF
CDR3nt: TGTGCCAGCAGCTTGAGGGGGGACCGCGAGCAGTACTTC

j_gene: TRBJ2-1
abundance: many
v_gene: TRBV12-3/TRBV12-4
d_gene: .
CDR3aa: CASSPSREDNEQFF
CDR3nt: TGTGCCAGCAGTCCATCCCGGGAAGACAATGAGCAGTTCTTC

j_gene: TRBJ2-3
abundance: many
v_gene: TRBV4-2
d_gene: .
CDR3aa: CASSHPGPTDTQYF
CDR3nt: TGTGCCAGCAGCCACCCCGGCCCCACAGATACGCAGTATTTT

j_gene: TRBJ1-3
abundance: many
v_gene: TRBV5-1
d_gene: .
CDR3aa: CASSLEAGAGNTIYF
CDR3nt: TGCGCCAGCAGCTTGGAGGCAGGAGCCGGAAACACCATATATTTT

j_gene: TRBJ1-3
abundance: .
v_gene: TRBV5-4
d_gene: .
CDR3aa: CASSLGDLRTPSSGNTIYF
CDR3nt: TGTGCCAGCAGCTTGGGGGACTTGCGCACACCCTCCTCTGGAAACACCATATATTTT

j_gene: TRBJ2-2
abundance: few
v_gene: TRBV7-6
d_gene: .
CDR3aa: CASRQGPNTGELFF
CDR3nt: TGTGCCAGCAGACAGGGTCCGAACACCGGGGAGCTGTTTTTT

j_gene: TRBJ2-1
abundance: .
v_gene: TRBV28
d_gene: TRBD2
CDR3aa: CASGPGLADYNEQFF
CDR3nt: TGTGCCAGCGGCCCCGGACTAGCTGACTACAATGAGCAGTTCTTC

j_gene: TRBJ2-1
abundance: .
v_gene: TRBV6-2/TRBV6-3
d_gene: TRBD2
CDR3aa: CASSYRPGTTSEQFF
CDR3nt: TGTGCCAGCAGTTACCGTCCCGGGACTACGAGTGAGCAGTTCTTC

j_gene: TRBJ1-5
abundance: few
v_gene: TRBV12-3/TRBV12-4
d_gene: .
CDR3aa: CASSFGGAASNQPQHF
CDR3nt: TGTGCCAGCAGTTTCGGAGGGGCCGCTAGCAATCAGCCCCAGCATTTT

j_gene: TRBJ2-4
abundance: .
v_gene: TRBV4-3
d_gene: TRBD2
CDR3aa: CASSRLAGGPAKNIQYF
CDR3nt: TGCGCCAGCAGCCGTTTAGCGGGAGGGCCGGCCAAAAACATTCAGTACTTC